This is a list of T cell receptor beta chains from one sample in a study of T-cell reconstitution after alpha-beta-depleted transplantation in children. TCRdb passed the PCR reads through MiXCR, listing each CDR3 protein once. The sample holds hundreds of thousands of distinct CDR3 sequences, around 9.6% seen once. The sample here was PBMCs from the stem cell graft donor, taken from the stem cell graft. The receptors come from a human donor who donated a stem cell graft to a child with acute lymphoblastic leukemia. CDR3s include the opening cysteine and the closing phenylalanine or tryptophan. The order of the fields is V gene, clone size, J gene, D gene, CDR3 DNA, CDR3 protein. A D gene is named only where the DNA matches it firmly. Clone size appears in some rows only: once, few, many, or a class for an expanded clone.

TRBV4-2	NA	TRBJ2-3	NA	TGTGCCAGCAGCCAAGATCGGGGAGATACGCAGTATTTT	CASSQDRGDTQYF
TRBV5-6	few	TRBJ2-3	NA	TGTGCCAGCAGCTTGGACGTTCTAGATACGCAGTATTTT	CASSLDVLDTQYF
TRBV7-2	NA	TRBJ2-3	NA	TGTGCCAGCAGCTTAGCACACAACACAGATACGCAGTATTTT	CASSLAHNTDTQYF
TRBV6-5	NA	TRBJ1-4	NA	TGTGCCAGCAGTTATAAGGAAAAACTGTTTTTT	CASSYKEKLFF
TRBV6-5	NA	TRBJ2-7	TRBD1	TGTGCCAGTATCGGGGACAGCTACGAGCAGTACTTC	CASIGDSYEQYF
TRBV27	few	TRBJ1-1	TRBD1	TGTGCCAGCAGTTTACAGGGGGCGCAGGTCCTGACTGAAGCTTTCTTT	CASSLQGAQVLTEAFF
TRBV2	NA	TRBJ1-4	NA	TGTGCCAGCAGTGACAGGGTTGAAAAACTGTTTTTT	CASSDRVEKLFF
TRBV2	NA	TRBJ2-7	TRBD1	TGTGCCAGCAGCCGGGACAGACCGGACGAGCAGTACTTC	CASSRDRPDEQYF
TRBV12-3/TRBV12-4	NA	TRBJ1-5	TRBD1	TGTGCCAGCAGACCTGGACAGGGCAATCAGCCCCAGCATTTT	CASRPGQGNQPQHF
TRBV18	NA	TRBJ2-1	TRBD2	TGTGCCAGCTCACCACGGGGGGGTGATATAAATGAGCAGTTCTTC	CASSPRGGDINEQFF
TRBV27	few	TRBJ2-3	NA	TGTGCCAGCAGTTGGGGGGGCGGGATCCCAAGCACAGATACGCAGTATTTT	CASSWGGGIPSTDTQYF
TRBV6-1	NA	TRBJ1-1	TRBD1	TGTGCCAGCAGTACGACAGGGGGCTCCGGAGCTTTCTTT	CASSTTGGSGAFF
TRBV29-1	few	TRBJ2-3	NA	TGCAGCGCAAAGGGGGGCAAAGGGGCAGATACGCAGTATTTT	CSAKGGKGADTQYF
TRBV1	few	TRBJ2-1	NA	NA	CTTFGRGANNEQFF
TRBV10-3	many	TRBJ2-5	TRBD2	TGTGCCATCAGTGACCTAGCGGGGGGACAGGAGACCCAGTACTTC	CAISDLAGGQETQYF
TRBV7-2	NA	TRBJ1-2	TRBD1	TGTGCCAGCAGCTTAGTTGGCAGGGGGGAGGGTGGCTACACCTTC	CASSLVGRGEGGYTF
TRBV14	many	TRBJ1-1	NA	TGTGCCAGCAGCCCATCTCGGGGGTTCACTGAAGCTTTCTTT	CASSPSRGFTEAFF
TRBV19	many	TRBJ1-2	TRBD1	TGTGCCAGTAGTATGATGGGACAGGGGAATGGCTACACCTTC	CASSMMGQGNGYTF
TRBV4-1	few	TRBJ2-1	TRBD2	TGCGCCAGCAGCCATCGACTAGCGGGGGGAGCCCTCGAGCAGTTCTTC	CASSHRLAGGALEQFF
TRBV5-1	many	TRBJ2-3	NA	TGCGCCAGCAGCACAGGGACTCACACAGATACGCAGTATTTT	CASSTGTHTDTQYF
TRBV10-3	many	TRBJ2-1	TRBD2	TGTGCCATCAGTGAGGCTAGCGGGGGGAACAATGAGCAGTTCTTC	CAISEASGGNNEQFF
TRBV6-5	few	TRBJ1-1	TRBD1	TGTGCCAGCAGTTACAGACAGGGGCCTGAAGCTTTCTTT	CASSYRQGPEAFF
TRBV27	few	TRBJ1-6	TRBD1	TGTGCCAGCAGTTTTGGACAGGGCTCCTATAATTCACCCCTCCACTTT	CASSFGQGSYNSPLHF
TRBV7-2	NA	TRBJ2-7	NA	TGTGCCAGCAGCTTAGAAGATATCTCCTACGAGCAGTACTTC	CASSLEDISYEQYF
TRBV20-1	many	TRBJ2-5	NA	TGCAGTGCTCGGTCGGGGACCCAGTACTTC	CSARSGTQYF
TRBV4-3	many	TRBJ2-3	TRBD2	TGCGCCAGCAGCCAAGATAGCACTAGCGGGGGGGCCCGACATACGCAGTATTTT	CASSQDSTSGGARHTQYF
TRBV4-1	few	TRBJ2-1	NA	TGCGCCAGCAGCCACCCCCCGGGGGGCTTCGACTGGGATGAGCAGTTCTTC	CASSHPPGGFDWDEQFF
TRBV15	few	TRBJ1-2	NA	TGTGCCACCAGCAGAGGGGCGGGATTTGACTATGGCTACACCTTC	CATSRGAGFDYGYTF
TRBV20-1	many	TRBJ1-1	NA	TGCAGTGCTAGGATCGGCAGACTAAATGAAGCTTTCTTT	CSARIGRLNEAFF
TRBV27	NA	TRBJ2-1	NA	TGTGCCAGCAGTCCACAAGCGGGCTTCTCCTACAATGAGCAGTTCTTC	CASSPQAGFSYNEQFF
TRBV12-3/TRBV12-4	NA	TRBJ2-7	NA	TGTGCCAGCAGGGGCCGGGGATGGGACGAGCAGTACTTC	CASRGRGWDEQYF
TRBV29-1	medium-sized	TRBJ1-2	TRBD1	TGCAGCGACCAAACAGGGGCTCCCGGTGGCTACACCTTC	CSDQTGAPGGYTF
TRBV3-1	NA	TRBJ1-2	NA	TGTGCCAGCAGCCGGCGGGAAAGCGGCTACACCTTC	CASSRRESGYTF
TRBV30	NA	TRBJ2-5	TRBD2	TGTGCCTGGAGTAAGACTAGCGGGGAGACCCAGTACTTC	CAWSKTSGETQYF
TRBV3-1	many	TRBJ2-2	NA	TGTGCCAGCAGCCAAGTGGCCCGGCCCGGGGAGCTGTTTTTT	CASSQVARPGELFF
TRBV4-3	few	TRBJ2-7	NA	TGCGCCAGCAGCCAGGTAGAACAGGCCTACGAGCAGTACTTC	CASSQVEQAYEQYF
TRBV5-6	many	TRBJ2-3	TRBD2	TGTGCCAGCAGCTTGTTCCAGCGGGGGTCCGGGGGAGATACGCAGTATTTT	CASSLFQRGSGGDTQYF
TRBV27	few	TRBJ2-5	NA	TGTGCCAGCAGTTTTTACGGCGTGGCTGGGATAGAGACCCAGTACTTC	CASSFYGVAGIETQYF